These 31 T cell receptor beta chains were sequenced from one sample in a study of vaccination effects on CD4 cells after COVID-19. What these receptors recognize is not known. Prior to sequencing, the ViraFEST assay stimulated PBMC with viral peptide pools, which expanded the antigen-specific CD4+ T cells. Once cultured for about 9 days, the cells underwent separation to obtain CD4+ T cells. The healthy vaccine recipients, who had no prior SARS-CoV-2 infection, showed negative nucleocapsid antibodies. Profiled with immunoSEQ multiplex PCR; TCRdb holds only in-frame clones, not every one. The data show tens of thousands of clones, roughly 70% seen once. The sequencing used CD4+ T cells from PBMCs cultured with SARS-CoV-2 spike peptides, collected before COVID-19 vaccination. Every receptor here comes from a human donor who received a COVID-19 vaccine.

The chain employs TRBV5-1 and TRBJ1-1; D may be TRBD1 (6 bases). The CDR3 runs to 12 residues. Germline CDR1 reads SGHRS; CDR2 reads YFSETQ. Deletions cut 4 bases from V and 11 bases from J, with 15 bases between. The CDR3 bases are TGCGCCAGCAGCCAACTCGAGGGGGACGCTTTCTTT. It codes for CASSQLEGDAFF.

The CDR3 is CASSDTGRVGEKLFF. The CDR3 region has the DNA TGTGCCAGCAGCGATACAGGGAGAGTGGGGGAAAAACTGTTTTTT. The gene calls are TRBV25-1 and TRBJ1-4; D might be TRBD1 (6 bases). Germline CDR1 reads MGHDK; CDR2 reads SYGVNS. CDR3 size: 15 residues. V was cut by 6 bases and J by 8 bases, with 19 bases left in between.

In nucleotides, the CDR3 is TGTGCCAGCAGCAAAGGGGTTAAAAGCGTAAATAGCACAGATACGCAGTATTTT. Its translation is CASSKGVKSVNSTDTQYF. The V gene is TRBV21-1, the J gene TRBJ2-3; TRBD2 is taken as the D call from the table, unchecked against the DNA. TRBV21-1 is recorded as a pseudogene. The CDR3 is 18 amino acids.

J is TRBJ1-3 and V is TRBV2, with D possibly being TRBD1 (5 bases). In germline, CDR1 is SNHLY, CDR2 FYNNEI. The V and J ends lost 4 bases and 4 bases respectively, with 11 bases between them. This CDR3 contains 14 residues. The CDR3 region has the DNA TGTGCCAGCAGTGGCCGGGACGTCGGAAACACCATATATTTT. It yields the protein CASSGRDVGNTIYF.

The chain carries TRBV6-5 and TRBJ2-5; D is uncertain. CDR3 length: 14 amino acids. The germline gives CDR1 MNHEY, CDR2 SVGAGI. Trimming pared 5 bases from V and 0 bases from J, leaving 10 bases between. DNA of the CDR3: TGTGCCAGCAGTCAGCCGCAGGACCAAGAGACCCAGTACTTC. As protein: CASSQPQDQETQYF.

There are a few counts of this clone. The V and J genes are TRBV5-1 and TRBJ1-5, with D perhaps TRBD1 (5 bases). The CDR3 runs 16 residues. CDR1 and CDR2 from the germline V gene are SGHRS and YFSETQ. V was pared by 1 base and J by 6 bases, with 17 bases between. In DNA, the CDR3 is TGCGCCAGCAGCTTGCTCGGGGCAGGAGCCGGTCAGCCCCAGCATTTT. The encoded protein is CASSLLGAGAGQPQHF.

The V and J genes are TRBV5-1 and TRBJ1-1, with a tentative D call TRBD1 (6 bases). This CDR3 has 14 amino acids. Deletions cut 3 bases from V and 0 bases from J, with 9 bases between. Germline CDR1 SGHRS, CDR2 YFSETQ. DNA for the CDR3: TGCGCCAGCAGCTCACAGGGCATGAACACTGAAGCTTTCTTT. Residues: CASSSQGMNTEAFF. The variable domain in full, with the rest retrieved from reference TRBV5-1 and TRBJ1-1, is KAGVTQTPRYLIKTRGQQVTLSCSPISGHRSVSWYQQTPGQGLQFLFEYFSETQRNKGNFPGRFSGRQFSNSRSEMNVSTLELGDSALYLCASSSQGMNTEAFFGQGTRLTVV.

V gene TRBV6-5 combines with J gene TRBJ2-2; D remains unclear. This CDR3 spans 12 amino acids. V was trimmed by 4 bases and J by 6 bases, leaving 6 bases between them. Per germline, CDR1 MNHEY and CDR2 SVGAGI. CDR3 nucleotide sequence: TGTGCCAGCAGTTCGGAGCCCGGGGAGCTGTTTTTT. It specifies CASSSEPGELFF.

This clone has just a few counts. This CDR3 is also generated by other DNA sequences in the sample. The CDR3 region is CASSLDSGGTYEQYF. The DNA of the CDR3 is TGTGCCAGCAGCTTAGATAGCGGGGGGACCTACGAGCAGTACTTC. The J gene is TRBJ2-7, the V gene TRBV7-2, with 10 bases fitting TRBD2. J lost 2 bases, V lost 1 base, and 2 bases had no gene match. The germline gives CDR1 SGHTA, CDR2 FQGNSA. CDR3 length: 15 amino acids.

The chain employs TRBV28 and TRBJ1-5, with D uncertain. Trimming removed 2 bases from V and 7 bases from J, with 21 bases in between. Looked up from germline, CDR1 is MDHEN and CDR2 is SYDVKM. The length of the CDR3 is 17 residues. The CDR3 bases are TGTGCCAGCAGTTTACCATTCCCGATTTCCCAATGGCAGCCCCAGCATTTT. Its protein is CASSLPFPISQWQPQHF.

V is TRBV2 and J is TRBJ1-5; D may be TRBD1 (5 bases). This CDR3 contains 14 residues. The V gene's germline CDR1 is SNHLY and CDR2 FYNNEI. Trimming removed 5 bases from V and 5 bases from J, with 13 bases in between. For the CDR3, the DNA is TGTGCCAGCAGTAGACAGTTCACAGATCAGCCCCAGCATTTT. Its translation: CASSRQFTDQPQHF. The full variable domain, completed using reference TRBV2 and TRBJ1-5, is EPEVTQTPSHQVTQMGQEVILRCVPISNHLYFYWYRQILGQKVEFLVSFYNNEISEKSEIFDDQFSVERPDGSNFTLKIRSTKLEDSAMYFCASSRQFTDQPQHFGDGTRLSIL.

The rearrangement joins TRBV5-1 to TRBJ2-7; the match to TRBD1 covers 8 bases. V lost 2 bases to trimming and J lost 2 bases; unmatched junction nucleotides: 3. The CDR3 is 14 residues long. In germline, CDR1 is SGHRS, CDR2 YFSETQ. The CDR3: CASSLRTGPYEQYF. The CDR3 DNA is TGCGCCAGCAGCTTACGGACAGGGCCCTACGAGCAGTACTTC.

The V call is TRBV21-1, the J call TRBJ2-1; TRBD2, the D gene given by the table, was not confirmed from the DNA. TRBV21-1 counts as a pseudogene. This CDR3 has 16 residues. For the CDR3, the DNA is TGTGCCAGCAGCAAAAAACTCTCAACTCTATACAATGAGCAGTTCTTC. This sequence encodes CASSKKLSTLYNEQFF.

The chain recombines TRBV3-1 (or the pseudogene TRBV3-2) with TRBJ2-6; weak D call: TRBD2 (7 bases). Germline V lookup: CDR1 LGHDT, CDR2 YNNKEL (reference sequence). Trimming took 6 bases from V and 1 from J, leaving 25 bases between them. The CDR3 length is 20 residues. CDR3 DNA: TGTGCCAGCAGACACTGGGGAGGGGGACGGATGAGTTCTGGGGCCAACGTCCTGACTTTC. This codes for CASRHWGGGRMSSGANVLTF.

The chain links TRBV27 to TRBJ1-2; D possibly corresponds to TRBD1 (6 bases). This CDR3 has 14 amino acids. Germline CDR1 is MNHEY and CDR2 is SMNVEV (reference sequence). V lost 6 bases and J lost 3, with 14 bases in between. Written as DNA, the CDR3 is TGTGCCAGCAGCTTTACAGGGAAGGACTATGGCTACACCTTC. As protein: CASSFTGKDYGYTF.

In DNA form, the CDR3 reads TGTGCCAGCAGCCAAGGGGGGCGCCCGAACAATGAGCAGTTCTTC. Protein: CASSQGGRPNNEQFF. The V gene is TRBV4-2, the J gene TRBJ2-1; TRBD1 might be the D (6 bases). The CDR3 loop spans 15 amino acids. The V and J ends lost 1 base and 5 bases respectively, with 12 bases between them. Germline lookup yields CDR1 LGHNA and CDR2 YNFKEQ.

This rearrangement joins TRBV9 to TRBJ2-5; TRBD1 might be the D (5 bases). The CDR3 length is 14 residues. With 3 bases removed from V and 7 bases from J, the gap between germline ends came to 16 bases. Germline lookup yields CDR1 SGDLS and CDR2 YYNGEE. Here the CDR3 reads CASSAPTPTGTQYF. The DNA for the CDR3 is TGTGCCAGCAGCGCACCCACCCCAACAGGGACCCAGTACTTC.

The chain recombines TRBV7-9 with TRBJ2-6; D is undetermined. The CDR3 runs 16 residues. The germline V gene encodes CDR1 SEHNR and CDR2 FQNEAQ (reference sequence). Trimming shortened V by 0 bases and J by 1 base, and 7 bases separated the two germline ends. The CDR3 region is CASSLASQSGANVLTF. CDR3 sequence (DNA): TGTGCCAGCAGCTTAGCGAGCCAGTCTGGGGCCAACGTCCTGACTTTC.

The chain carries TRBV10-3 and TRBJ1-2; no firm D call. Germline V gives CDR1 ENHRY, CDR2 SYGVKD. The CDR3 spans 13 residues. V was pared by 3 bases and J by 4 bases, with 9 bases between. CDR3 loop: CAISDEGPYGYTF. The CDR3 coding sequence is TGTGCCATCAGTGACGAGGGCCCCTATGGCTACACCTTC.

This clone counts as medium-sized. The gene calls are TRBV9 and TRBJ1-4; possibly TRBD1 for D (6 bases). The CDR3 has 14 amino acids. CDR1 and CDR2 (germline): SGDLS, YYNGEE. V dropped 0 bases and J dropped 4 bases, with 7 bases sitting between them. Here the CDR3 DNA reads TGTGCCAGCAGCGTAGGGACAGTTAATGAAAAACTGTTTTTT. Its protein is CASSVGTVNEKLFF.

V and J are TRBV19 and TRBJ2-3, with 12 bases fitting TRBD2. J was trimmed by 2 bases and V by 7 bases; bases with no gene match: 7. Germline values: CDR1 LNHDA, CDR2 SQIVND (reference sequence). The CDR3 sequence is 16 residues long. The CDR3 spells CASKTTSGSHTDTQYF. The CDR3 DNA reads as TGTGCCAGTAAGACGACTAGCGGGAGTCACACAGATACGCAGTATTTT.

The chain carries TRBV12-3 or TRBV12-4 and TRBJ2-5; D gene uncertain. With 5 bases removed from V and 7 bases from J, the gap between germline ends came to 11 bases. The CDR3 extends over 12 amino acids. As DNA, the CDR3 is TGTGCCAGCAGTCCAAGGCCGGGGACCCAGTACTTC. Protein: CASSPRPGTQYF.

This clone was detected a few times. The chain combines TRBV7-2 with TRBJ2-1; 8 bases map to TRBD2. Per the germline V gene, CDR1 is SGHTA and CDR2 is FQGNSA. After removal of 5 bases from V and 10 bases from J, the junction contained 7 bases not matched to a gene. There are 13 residues in the CDR3. The CDR3 spells CASSTGLGNEQFF. The CDR3 DNA follows: TGTGCCAGCAGCACGGGACTAGGGAACGAGCAGTTCTTC.

The V gene is TRBV2, the J gene TRBJ2-3; 8 nucleotides match TRBD1. CDR1 is SNHLY and CDR2 is FYNNEI in the germline V gene. The V segment lost 4 bases and the J segment 4 bases; nucleotides outside the gene matches: 7. The CDR3 covers 15 residues. This chain's CDR3 is CASSAAGGWSDTQYF. CDR3 nucleotides: TGTGCCAGCAGTGCGGCAGGGGGCTGGTCAGATACGCAGTATTTT. Looking up the rest from reference TRBV2 and TRBJ2-3 gives the full variable domain: EPEVTQTPSHQVTQMGQEVILRCVPISNHLYFYWYRQILGQKVEFLVSFYNNEISEKSEIFDDQFSVERPDGSNFTLKIRSTKLEDSAMYFCASSAAGGWSDTQYFGPGTRLTVL.

The chain recombines TRBV5-4 with TRBJ2-5; 7 nucleotides line up with TRBD2. This CDR3 has 15 residues. J was trimmed by 1 base and V by 1 base; bases with no gene match: 4. Germline V gene sequence: CDR1 SGHNT, CDR2 YYREEE (reference sequence). The CDR3 is CASSLQASGQETQYF. The CDR3 DNA follows: TGTGCCAGCAGCTTGCAGGCTAGCGGCCAAGAGACCCAGTACTTC.

This clone was counted a few times. The chain has TRBV6-2 or TRBV6-3 and TRBJ2-2, with D perhaps TRBD2 (6 bases). This CDR3 has 14 residues. Germline CDR1 and CDR2: MNHEY and SVGEGT. V dropped 8 bases and J dropped 3 bases, with 13 bases sitting between them. CDR3 in amino acids: CASRLRGDTGELFF. CDR3 nucleotide sequence: TGTGCCAGCCGCCTACGCGGGGACACCGGGGAGCTGTTTTTT.

The CDR3 bases are TGCGCCAGCAGCTCGGGACAGGGGGCGATTGGGGAGCTGTTTTTT. It is translated as CASSSGQGAIGELFF. The V and J genes are TRBV5-1 and TRBJ2-2; 12 bases match TRBD1. Germline lookup yields CDR1 SGHRS and CDR2 YFSETQ. V was pared by 3 bases and J by 8 bases, with 5 bases of the junction left unmatched. The CDR3 has 15 residues.

This clone was recorded once. The chain couples TRBV9 to TRBJ2-4, with TRBD1 as a possible D gene (5 bases). Trimming removed 3 bases at V and 0 bases at J, with 13 bases between. Germline V gene data show CDR1 as SGDLS and CDR2 as YYNGEE. The CDR3 sequence is 16 residues long. CDR3 sequence (DNA): TGTGCCAGCAGCGCGTCCCTAGGGGTAGCCAAAAACATTCAGTACTTC. Protein: CASSASLGVAKNIQYF. The whole variable domain, remainder taken from reference TRBV9 and TRBJ2-4, is DSGVTQTPKHLITATGQRVTLRCSPRSGDLSVYWYQQSLDQGLQFLIQYYNGEERAKGNILERFSAQQFPDLHSELNLSSLELGDSALYFCASSASLGVAKNIQYFGAGTRLSVL.

This clone has only one observation. The V gene is TRBV3-1 (or the pseudogene TRBV3-2), the J gene TRBJ2-3; 11 bases fit TRBD2. The CDR3 extends over 19 amino acids. Germline assignment: CDR1 LGHDT and CDR2 YNNKEL (reference sequence). Trimming cost V 4 bases and J 6 bases; bases outside gene matches: 18. This CDR3 is CASSLSGLAGGPWTDTQYF. The DNA of the CDR3 is TGTGCCAGCAGCCTAAGCGGCCTAGCGGGGGGACCATGGACGGATACGCAGTATTTT.

The sample holds a few counts of this clone. This rearrangement joins TRBV2 to TRBJ1-6; D perhaps matches TRBD1 (6 bases). Germline V gene lookup returns CDR1 SNHLY and CDR2 FYNNEI. Trimming took off 6 bases at V and 6 bases at J, with 18 bases between the two ends. The CDR3 spans 16 residues. The CDR3: CASRSDSGVGNSPLHF. CDR3 DNA sequence: TGTGCCAGCAGGTCCGATTCAGGGGTGGGTAATTCACCCCTCCACTTT.

The chain is built from TRBV12-5 and TRBJ1-5; D gene unclear. Germline values: CDR1 LGHNT, CDR2 FRNRAP. CDR3 size: 16 residues. Trimming left V 0 bases short and J 0 bases short, with 9 bases between. Here the CDR3 reads CASGLVVGNSNQPQHF. Written as DNA, the CDR3 is TGTGCTAGTGGTTTGGTGGTGGGGAATAGCAATCAGCCCCAGCATTTT.